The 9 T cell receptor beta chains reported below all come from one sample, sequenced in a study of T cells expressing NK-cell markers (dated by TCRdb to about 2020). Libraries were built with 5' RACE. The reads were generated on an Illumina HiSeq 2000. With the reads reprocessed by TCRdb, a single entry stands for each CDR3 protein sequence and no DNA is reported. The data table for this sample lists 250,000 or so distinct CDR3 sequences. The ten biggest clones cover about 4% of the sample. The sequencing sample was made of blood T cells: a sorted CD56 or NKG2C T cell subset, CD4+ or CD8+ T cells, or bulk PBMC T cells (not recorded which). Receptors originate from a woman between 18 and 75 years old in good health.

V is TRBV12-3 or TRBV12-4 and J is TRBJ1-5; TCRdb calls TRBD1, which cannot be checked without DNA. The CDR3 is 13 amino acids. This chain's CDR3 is CASRDRGSQPQHF.

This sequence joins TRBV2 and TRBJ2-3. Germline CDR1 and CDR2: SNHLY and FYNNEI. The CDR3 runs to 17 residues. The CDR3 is CASSAVWSGASTDTQYF.

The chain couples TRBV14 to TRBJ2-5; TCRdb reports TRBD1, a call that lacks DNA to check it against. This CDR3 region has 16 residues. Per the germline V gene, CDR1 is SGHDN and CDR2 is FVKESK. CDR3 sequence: CASSIQLPGQGETQYF. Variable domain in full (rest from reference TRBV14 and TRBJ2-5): EAGVTQFPSHSVIEKGQTVTLRCDPISGHDNLYWYRRVMGKEIKFLLHFVKESKQDESGMPNNRFLAERTGGTYSTLKVQPAELEDSGVYFCASSIQLPGQGETQYFGPGTRLLVL.

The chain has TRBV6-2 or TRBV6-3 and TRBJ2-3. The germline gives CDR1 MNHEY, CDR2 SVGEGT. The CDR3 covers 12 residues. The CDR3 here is CASNEATDTQYF.

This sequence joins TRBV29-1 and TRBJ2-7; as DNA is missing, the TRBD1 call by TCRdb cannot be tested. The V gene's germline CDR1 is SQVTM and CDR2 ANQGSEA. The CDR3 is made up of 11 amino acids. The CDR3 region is CSVRAGVEQYF.

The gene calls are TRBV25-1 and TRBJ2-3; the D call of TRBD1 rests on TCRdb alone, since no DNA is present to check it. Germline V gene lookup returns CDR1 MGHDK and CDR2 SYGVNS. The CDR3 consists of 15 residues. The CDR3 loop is CASSEGQNRVNTQYF.

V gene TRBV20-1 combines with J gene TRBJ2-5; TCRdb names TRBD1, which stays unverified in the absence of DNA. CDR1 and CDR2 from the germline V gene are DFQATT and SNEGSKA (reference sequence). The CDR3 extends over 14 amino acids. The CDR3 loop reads CSAPPTAGEETQYF.

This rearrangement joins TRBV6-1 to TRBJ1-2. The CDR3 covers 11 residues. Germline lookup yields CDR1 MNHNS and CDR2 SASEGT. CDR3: CASSAVYGYTF.

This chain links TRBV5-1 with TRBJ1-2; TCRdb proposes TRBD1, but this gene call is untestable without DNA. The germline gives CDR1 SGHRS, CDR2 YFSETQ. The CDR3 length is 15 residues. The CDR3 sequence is CASSPEGRTNYGYTF. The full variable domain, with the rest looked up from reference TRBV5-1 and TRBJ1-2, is KAGVTQTPRYLIKTRGQQVTLSCSPISGHRSVSWYQQTPGQGLQFLFEYFSETQRNKGNFPGRFSGRQFSNSRSEMNVSTLELGDSALYLCASSPEGRTNYGYTFGSGTRLTVV.